This TCR beta chain emerged from a study of T cell repertoires in cytomegalovirus infection. At the level of the study: In public TCR beta signatures, there were indications of both CMV infection and matching HLA type.

TCRdb redid the calling of the reads with MiXCR, one entry per CDR3 protein. The table records under 800,000 distinct CDR3 sequences, 24% of them present only once. Study results and limitations: It was HLA-C-restricted CMV-specific TCR beta clonotypes that dominated the response ex vivo. Accumulated public TCR beta family frequency recognized individuals carrying CMV together with the relevant HLA.

A word on this clonotype: Its antigen is undetermined.

Between the trimmed V and J ends, which lost 3 bases and 0 bases, there was a span of 24 bases. CDR3 size: 20 residues. The germline V gene has CDR1 ENHRY and CDR2 SYGVKD. The receptor comes from a human donor in good health (CMV status not recorded). Some clones in this sample may be carry-over from other donors' samples. Sequencing was done on a sample of CD8+ T cells from PBMCs. This chain links TRBV10-3 with TRBJ2-4; D call uncertain. For the CDR3, the DNA is TGTGCCATCAGTGATCCACCCGCCGGGTCCACCTGGGTAGCCAAAAACATTCAGTACTTC. This codes for CAISDPPAGSTWVAKNIQYF.